The following is a T cell receptor beta chain sequence with its context. The antigen is not known. cDNA libraries for TCR beta contained unique molecular identifiers. A single record per CDR3 protein comes from TCRdb applying MiXCR to the PCR reads. The profile shows about 460,000 distinct CDR3 sequences, around 40% of them singletons. The data belong to a study of post-analysis software for immune sequencing data. Study results and limitations: Included in a set of about five TRBV segments more frequent in patients than controls were TRBV5-6, TRBV5-1 and TRBV20-1.

The germline gives CDR1 DFQATT, CDR2 SNEGSKA (reference sequence). The CDR3 is 14 residues long. Between the trimmed V and J ends, which lost 6 bases and 3 bases, there was a span of 18 bases. This chain links TRBV20-1 with TRBJ2-7; possibly TRBD2 for D (6 bases). The source material was blood. The clonotype was recovered from a girl aged 5-17 years with multiple sclerosis. Here the CDR3 DNA reads TGCAGTGCACAGACACGCGGGAAGAGCTACGAGCAGTACTTC. Its protein product is CSAQTRGKSYEQYF.